The 30 T cell receptor beta chains below all came from one sample that was sequenced in a study of OX40 agonist ivuxolimab in advanced cancers. The protocol was immunoSEQ multiplex PCR, while the TCRdb copy is restricted to in-frame clones and leaves out a portion. The data hold around 56,000 clones, with about four fifths observed a single time. The source was CD4+ or CD8+ T cells sorted from blood, collected in a trial of the OX40 agonist ivuxolimab. Receptors originate from an adult with an advanced solid tumor such as melanoma, head and neck, liver or kidney cancer.

The CDR3: CASGRTAEAFF. Written as DNA, the CDR3 is TGTGCCAGTGGTAGGACGGCTGAAGCTTTCTTT. V usage is TRBV19 and J usage is TRBJ1-1; no definite D call. This CDR3 has 11 residues. V was shortened by 8 bases and J by 6 bases, with 10 bases between the two germline ends. The germline V gene encodes CDR1 LNHDA and CDR2 SQIVND (reference sequence).

This rearrangement joins TRBV5-8 to TRBJ2-7; a possible D gene is TRBD2 (5 bases). Trimming cost V 5 bases and J 9 bases, with 18 bases left between them. The V gene's germline CDR1 is SGHTS and CDR2 YDEGEE. CDR3 length equals 13 residues. The CDR3 is CASSPTFEGGQYF. CDR3 in DNA: TGTGCCAGCAGTCCAACCTTTGAGGGCGGGCAGTACTTC. The full variable domain, with the rest looked up from reference TRBV5-8 and TRBJ2-7, is EAGVTQSPTHLIKTRGQQATLRCSPISGHTSVYWYQQALGLGLQFLLWYDEGEERNRGNFPPRFSGRQFPNYSSELNVNALELEDSALYLCASSPTFEGGQYFGPGTRLTVT.

V and J are TRBV28 and TRBJ1-5, with a possible D match to TRBD1 (6 bases). V was pared by 7 bases and J by 3 bases, with 16 bases between. The CDR3 is made up of 15 amino acids. Germline loops: CDR1 MDHEN, CDR2 SYDVKM. DNA of the CDR3: TGTGCCAGCACCCCCCGAGGGGGATCCAATCAGCCCCAGCATTTT. Residues: CASTPRGGSNQPQHF.

The chain uses TRBV5-6 and TRBJ1-2; no clear D gene. The V end lost 0 bases, the J end lost 5 bases, and 11 bases lay between the germline ends. Germline CDR1 SGHDT, CDR2 YYEEEE. The CDR3 has 14 amino acids. The DNA for the CDR3 is TGTGCCAGCAGCTTGGGGGCAGGAGGATATGGCTACACCTTC. Encoded protein: CASSLGAGGYGYTF.

This chain connects TRBV15 to TRBJ2-5; no reliable D call. V lost 0 bases to trimming and J lost 3 bases, with 8 bases between them. Germline CDR1 LNHNV, CDR2 YYDKDF (reference sequence). This CDR3 contains 14 residues. The CDR3 DNA reads TGTGCCACCAGCAGAGATAAGGCAGAAGAGACCCAGTACTTC. Its translation is CATSRDKAEETQYF.

The CDR3 is CASKSGVNTEAFF. The CDR3 nucleotides read TGTGCCAGCAAATCCGGTGTGAACACTGAAGCTTTCTTT. The genes are TRBV25-1 and TRBJ1-1; D gene uncertain. V was trimmed by 7 bases and J by 0 bases, leaving 9 bases between them. The CDR3 extends over 13 amino acids. CDR1 and CDR2 from the germline V gene are MGHDK and SYGVNS.

This sequence joins TRBV28 and TRBJ1-6, with D hard to call. Trimming pared 6 bases from V and 3 bases from J, leaving 12 bases between. This CDR3 is 15 amino acids long. From germline, CDR1 is MDHEN and CDR2 SYDVKM. The CDR3 protein is CASSRGGSYNSPLHF. The CDR3 DNA follows: TGTGCCAGCAGCCGCGGCGGTAGCTATAATTCACCCCTCCACTTT.

This clone is a singleton in its sample. The rearrangement joins TRBV5-1 to TRBJ2-2, with TRBD2 as a possible D gene (5 bases). This CDR3 spans 15 amino acids. The germline V and J ends were trimmed by 3 bases and 6 bases, with 15 bases remaining between them. Germline V gives CDR1 SGHRS, CDR2 YFSETQ. The CDR3 DNA is TGCGCCAGCAGCTCACAGACTAAGGACCCCGGGGAGCTGTTTTTT. Translated, it gives CASSSQTKDPGELFF.

This clone showed up just a few times. This CDR3 reads CSVPGQGGLDQPQHF. The CDR3 DNA follows: TGCAGCGTACCCGGACAGGGAGGGTTAGATCAGCCCCAGCATTTT. This chain uses TRBV29-1 with TRBJ1-5; 8 bases agree with TRBD1. Germline V gene sequence: CDR1 SQVTM, CDR2 ANQGSEA. There are 15 residues in the CDR3. V lost 6 bases and J lost 5; bases outside the gene matches: 12.

The CDR3 protein is CASSESGDNSRTFF. CDR3 in DNA: TGTGCCAGCAGTGAATCAGGGGACAACAGCAGAACTTTCTTT. V and J are TRBV6-1 and TRBJ1-1; D possibly corresponds to TRBD1 (6 bases). The CDR3 runs to 14 residues. V dropped 2 bases and J dropped 12 bases, with 19 bases sitting between them. Germline CDR1 is MNHNS and CDR2 is SASEGT.

The J gene is TRBJ2-5, the V gene TRBV11-2; D not certain. This CDR3 spans 14 amino acids. The V end was cut by 5 bases, the J end by 1 base, with 11 bases between. Germline CDR1 is SGHAT and CDR2 is FQNNGV. Here the CDR3 reads CASSPVGSQETQYF. Here the CDR3 DNA reads TGTGCCAGCAGCCCTGTAGGGTCCCAAGAGACCCAGTACTTC.

V is TRBV7-9 and J is TRBJ2-3; the match to TRBD2 covers 7 bases. CDR3 size: 15 residues. J gave up 5 bases and V 5 bases, and 10 bases lay outside the gene matches. Germline CDR1 reads SEHNR; CDR2 reads FQNEAQ (reference sequence). The CDR3 sequence: CASSDERGSGDTQYF. The DNA for the CDR3 is TGTGCCAGCAGCGACGAGCGGGGTTCTGGAGATACGCAGTATTTT.

CDR3 DNA sequence: TGTGCCAGCAGCCGGGGACAGTTCTACGAGCAGTACTTC. Its translation is CASSRGQFYEQYF. V and J are TRBV28 and TRBJ2-7, with TRBD1 identical over 7 bases. Germline CDR1 is MDHEN and CDR2 is SYDVKM. This CDR3 has 13 amino acids. V was pared by 6 bases and J by 3 bases, with 5 bases of the junction left unmatched.

V is TRBV4-1 and J is TRBJ2-7; 10 nucleotides match TRBD2. Germline loops: CDR1 MGHRA, CDR2 YSYEKL. V shed 0 bases and J 7 bases; nucleotides not matched to a gene: 9. CDR3 length: 16 amino acids. The CDR3 reads CASSQDSSGRAGEQYF. DNA of the CDR3: TGCGCCAGCAGCCAAGATTCAAGCGGGAGGGCCGGGGAGCAGTACTTC.

The V and J genes are TRBV29-1 and TRBJ2-1; 14 nucleotides line up with TRBD2. Germline CDR1 is SQVTM and CDR2 is ANQGSEA. The CDR3 contains 14 residues. Trimming took 3 bases from V and 10 from J; bases not matched to a gene: 5. The CDR3: CSVEGLAGVGEQFF. In nucleotides, the CDR3 is TGCAGCGTTGAGGGACTAGCGGGAGTCGGGGAGCAGTTCTTC.

This clone was seen only once. The rearrangement uses TRBV5-4 and TRBJ1-2; TRBD1 aligns across 8 bases. V lost 3 bases to trimming and J lost 8 bases; unmatched junction nucleotides: 12. Germline V gives CDR1 SGHNT, CDR2 YYREEE (reference sequence). The CDR3 covers 15 residues. This CDR3 reads CASSSYDGQGLGYTF. CDR3 nucleotide sequence: TGTGCCAGCAGCTCCTATGATGGACAGGGTCTCGGCTACACCTTC.

This clone came up once. Here the CDR3 DNA reads TGTGCCAGCAGCCCCGGACTGAACTCTGGGGCCAACGTCCTGACTTTC. It specifies CASSPGLNSGANVLTF. The V gene is TRBV5-4, the J gene TRBJ2-6; D might be TRBD2 (5 bases). Trimming shortened V by 4 bases and J by 0 bases, and 11 bases separated the two germline ends. CDR1 and CDR2 from the germline V gene are SGHNT and YYREEE (reference sequence). This CDR3 is 16 amino acids long.

The CDR3 DNA sequence: TGTGCCAGCGGTGGGGGGTTGAGGACCGGGGAGCTGTTTTTT. It yields the protein CASGGGLRTGELFF. This chain uses TRBV7-9 with TRBJ2-2; possibly TRBD2 for D (6 bases). Per the germline V gene, CDR1 is SEHNR and CDR2 is FQNEAQ (reference sequence). The CDR3 length is 14 residues. Trimming took 8 bases from V and 5 from J, leaving 15 bases between them.

This chain joins TRBV25-1 and TRBJ2-1; D assignment may be TRBD1 or TRBD2 (6 bases each). Germline V CDR1 and CDR2: MGHDK, SYGVNS. V lost 2 bases and J 1 base, leaving 9 bases between the germline ends. The CDR3 is 15 amino acids. CDR3 sequence (DNA): TGTGCCAGCAGTGAAGTAGGGGGGTCCTACAATGAGCAGTTCTTC. Translated, it gives CASSEVGGSYNEQFF.

This clone was detected only once. V gene TRBV5-4 combines with J gene TRBJ1-3; 8 bases map to TRBD1. From germline, CDR1 is SGHNT and CDR2 YYREEE (reference sequence). The ends lost 0 bases at V and 4 bases at J; junction bases unmatched: 6. The CDR3 is 16 residues long. The CDR3 loop reads CASSLGGRGHGNTIYF. Written as DNA, the CDR3 is TGTGCCAGCAGCTTGGGAGGCAGGGGGCACGGAAACACCATATATTTT.

This chain connects TRBV23-1 to TRBJ2-3, with D hard to call. TRBV23-1 is annotated as an ORF whose role is uncertain. This CDR3 comprises 14 residues. V shed 8 bases and J shed 4 bases, with 16 bases lying between them. The CDR3 DNA sequence: TGCGCCAGCCCCAATGGGGATGGCGCAGATACGCAGTATTTT. It translates to CASPNGDGADTQYF.

The rearrangement joins TRBV11-2 to TRBJ2-1; TRBD2 aligns across 8 bases. The CDR3 has 13 amino acids. CDR1 and CDR2 from the germline V gene are SGHAT and FQNNGV. Losses at the gene ends were 7 bases for V and 7 bases for J; bases not matched to a gene: 6. In DNA form, the CDR3 reads TGTGCCAGCACCGAGGTAGCGGGGAATGAGCAGTTCTTC. It specifies CASTEVAGNEQFF.

The CDR3 region has the DNA TGTGCCAGCAGGGTTAGCGGGAGTCCGGAGCAGTACTTC. This sequence encodes CASRVSGSPEQYF. The rearrangement uses TRBV5-6 and TRBJ2-7, with 9 nucleotides matching TRBD2. The V segment lost 5 bases and the J segment 7 bases; nucleotides outside the gene matches: 7. CDR3 size: 13 residues. CDR1 and CDR2 from the germline V gene are SGHDT and YYEEEE. Together with reference TRBV5-6 and TRBJ2-7, the CDR3 gives the full variable domain: DAGVTQSPTHLIKTRGQQVTLRCSPKSGHDTVSWYQQALGQGPQFIFQYYEEEERQRGNFPDRFSGHQFPNYSSELNVNALLLGDSALYLCASRVSGSPEQYFGPGTRLTVT.

The chain combines TRBV5-8 with TRBJ2-7, with D tentatively TRBD1 (5 bases). This CDR3 spans 12 amino acids. The V end was cut by 0 bases, the J end by 13 bases, with 14 bases between. Germline lookup yields CDR1 SGHTS and CDR2 YDEGEE. The CDR3 sequence is CASSLGETVIYF. CDR3 in DNA: TGTGCCAGCAGCTTGGGTGAGACAGTAATCTACTTC. The full variable domain, its missing parts supplied by reference TRBV5-8 and TRBJ2-7, is EAGVTQSPTHLIKTRGQQATLRCSPISGHTSVYWYQQALGLGLQFLLWYDEGEERNRGNFPPRFSGRQFPNYSSELNVNALELEDSALYLCASSLGETVIYFGPGTRLTVT.

This chain connects TRBV12-5 to TRBJ2-1; 8 bases are shared with TRBD2. The CDR3 has 17 residues. Germline values: CDR1 LGHNT, CDR2 FRNRAP. V was pared by 4 bases and J by 2 bases, with 10 bases of the junction left unmatched. The chain's CDR3 is CASGSPSSGSPYNEQFF. The CDR3 coding sequence is TGTGCTAGTGGTTCCCCTTCGAGCGGGAGCCCCTACAATGAGCAGTTCTTC.

This chain uses TRBV5-1 with TRBJ2-3, with D uncertain. The germline V gene has CDR1 SGHRS and CDR2 YFSETQ. The CDR3 is 13 residues long. V was trimmed by 4 bases and J by 6 bases, leaving 12 bases between them. Written as DNA, the CDR3 is TGCGCCAGCAGCCCCGCCGTGACGGATACGCAGTATTTT. As protein: CASSPAVTDTQYF.

The rearrangement uses TRBV2 and TRBJ2-1; the match to TRBD2 covers 10 bases. J lost 9 bases, V lost 7 bases, and 6 bases had no gene match. Germline loops: CDR1 SNHLY, CDR2 FYNNEI. The CDR3 totals 13 residues. The CDR3 is CASIGGLAIEQFF. CDR3 in DNA: TGTGCCAGCATTGGGGGACTAGCGATTGAGCAGTTCTTC. Supplemented by reference TRBV2 and TRBJ2-1, the full variable domain reads EPEVTQTPSHQVTQMGQEVILRCVPISNHLYFYWYRQILGQKVEFLVSFYNNEISEKSEIFDDQFSVERPDGSNFTLKIRSTKLEDSAMYFCASIGGLAIEQFFGPGTRLTVL.

V is TRBV7-9 and J is TRBJ1-4; TRBD1 aligns across 9 bases. The CDR3 runs 17 residues. J was trimmed by 10 bases and V by 5 bases; bases with no gene match: 17. CDR1 is SEHNR, CDR2 FQNEAQ, per germline (reference sequence). The CDR3 DNA sequence: TGTGCCAGCAGCACATCGACTTTCGGGGACAGGGCCGGAAAACTGTTTTTT. As protein: CASSTSTFGDRAGKLFF.

This chain joins TRBV27 and TRBJ2-1; perhaps TRBD2 as D (6 bases). The germline V gene has CDR1 MNHEY and CDR2 SMNVEV (reference sequence). V shed 5 bases and J shed 8 bases, with 13 bases lying between them. The CDR3 is 13 residues long. The CDR3 reads CASSPGRDDEQFF. The CDR3 nucleotides are TGTGCCAGCAGTCCGGGGCGGGACGATGAGCAGTTCTTC.

The genes are TRBV5-1 and TRBJ2-7; D is perhaps TRBD2 (6 bases). The length of the CDR3 is 14 residues. Germline CDR1 and CDR2: SGHRS and YFSETQ. Trimming left V 4 bases short and J 9 bases short, with 20 bases between. The CDR3 sequence: CASSPGTSLRVQYF. CDR3 in DNA: TGCGCCAGCAGCCCCGGAACTAGCCTGCGTGTGCAGTACTTC.